The clone carrying this TCR beta chain was seen a handful of times. The antigen remains unidentified. The study ran its PCR with 60 Vbeta and 13 Jbeta primers. Produced via immunoSEQ multiplex PCR; TCRdb's table is partial and in-frame only. This sample has fewer than 50,000 clones; 60% to 70% occur once, and the top ten carry more than 15%. The sample is drawn from a study of cytomegalovirus exposure and HLA in healthy donors. The study, taken as a whole, reports: When analyzed later, a missense DCLRE1C variant was found to be linked to TCR beta V- and J-gene trimming.

The V segment lost 4 bases and the J segment 3 bases; nucleotides outside the gene matches: 8. This CDR3 has 15 amino acids. The germline V gene has CDR1 ENHRY and CDR2 SYGVKD. The receptor was isolated from a man aged 45 to 65 in good health and CMV-seropositive. This rearrangement joins TRBV10-3 to TRBJ1-2; 7 bases fit TRBD1. The sequenced sample was PBMCs. The CDR3 DNA sequence: TGTGCCATCAGTGGACTGCCCACAGGGGACTATGGCTACACCTTC. Translating gives CAISGLPTGDYGYTF.